This is a list of T cell receptor beta chains from one sample in a study of blood T cell repertoires in COVID-19. Method: immunoSEQ multiplex PCR; TCRdb's copy keeps in-frame clones and lacks some. This table holds around 95,000 clones, 81% found once. Sequencing was carried out using peripheral blood. These receptors all stem from a woman older than 75 with acute or convalescent COVID-19. Both conserved end residues are part of each CDR3. D genes are given only for firm matches. A clone size is listed for some rows: how often the clone was seen (once, few, many), or a class if it is expanded.

D	V	J	size	length	CDR3	DNA
.	TRBV18	TRBJ1-4	.	14	CASSPPEASEKLFF	TGTGCCAGCTCACCACCGGAGGCAAGTGAAAAACTGTTTTTT
TRBD1	TRBV15	TRBJ1-2	.	15	CATSRDRGMKYGYTF	TGTGCCACCAGCAGGGACAGGGGGATGAAGTATGGCTACACCTTC
.	TRBV6-2/TRBV6-3	TRBJ1-3	.	17	CASSYSFSAGSGNTIYF	TGTGCCAGCAGTTACTCGTTCTCGGCGGGCTCTGGAAACACCATATATTTT
.	TRBV5-1	TRBJ1-2	few	14	CASSLDSQNYGYTF	TGCGCCAGCAGCTTGGACAGTCAGAACTATGGCTACACCTTC
.	TRBV30	TRBJ1-5	.	13	CAWSSGGNQPQHF	TGTGCCTGGAGCTCGGGGGGCAATCAGCCCCAGCATTTT
.	TRBV19	TRBJ1-2	few	16	CASTSRRGANSYGYTF	TGTGCCAGTACTTCTCGACGGGGGGCGAATAGCTATGGCTACACCTTC
.	TRBV19	TRBJ2-1	few	14	CATRTRSSYNEQFF	TGTGCCACTAGGACTCGTAGCTCCTACAATGAGCAGTTCTTC
.	TRBV7-9	TRBJ1-5	.	14	CASSLEGVRQPQHF	TGTGCCAGCAGCTTAGAAGGGGTTCGTCAGCCCCAGCATTTT
.	TRBV4-1	TRBJ1-2	.	13	CASSLQGQYGYTF	TGCGCCAGCAGCCTCCAGGGCCAATATGGCTACACCTTC
.	TRBV13	TRBJ1-6	.	15	CASSLSPSYNSPLHF	TGTGCCAGCAGCTTATCCCCTTCTTATAATTCACCCCTCCACTTT
.	TRBV19	TRBJ2-5	few	14	CASSPRGGGGAQYF	TGTGCCAGTAGCCCCAGGGGTGGAGGGGGGGCCCAGTACTTC
.	TRBV6-2/TRBV6-3	TRBJ1-3	.	17	CASSLMRPGSSGNTIYF	TGTGCCAGCAGTCTCATGCGTCCGGGGAGCTCTGGAAACACCATATATTTT
TRBD1	TRBV6-5	TRBJ1-2	.	13	CASSQQGAWGYTF	TGTGCCAGCAGCCAACAGGGGGCGTGGGGCTACACCTTC
.	TRBV15	TRBJ1-2	.	14	CATSRDASNYGYTF	TGTGCCACCAGCAGAGATGCAAGCAACTATGGCTACACCTTC
.	TRBV15	TRBJ2-2	.	17	CATSPRETGGNTGELFF	TGTGCCACCAGCCCAAGGGAGACAGGCGGGAACACCGGGGAGCTGTTTTTT
.	TRBV5-4	TRBJ1-1	.	13	CASSETLNTEAFF	TGTGCCAGCAGCGAGACACTCAACACTGAAGCTTTCTTT
TRBD2	TRBV11-3	TRBJ2-3	.	16	CASSLSSSGGRDTQYF	TGTGCCAGCAGCTTATCCTCTAGCGGGGGCCGAGATACGCAGTATTTT
.	TRBV5-1	TRBJ2-6	.	17	CASSLGGTTSGANVLTF	TGCGCCAGCAGCCTTGGAGGGACCACCTCTGGGGCCAACGTCCTGACTTTC
.	TRBV28	TRBJ1-5	.	14	CASSSQYRNQPQHF	TGTGCCAGCAGTTCACAGTACCGCAATCAGCCCCAGCATTTT
.	TRBV28	TRBJ1-4	.	14	CASSLGGANEKLFF	TGTGCCAGCAGTCTGGGGGGAGCTAATGAAAAACTGTTTTTT
TRBD1	TRBV10-3	TRBJ1-4	.	18	CAISDEPGQGATNEKLFF	TGTGCCATCAGTGATGAGCCGGGACAGGGCGCAACTAATGAAAAACTGTTTTTT
TRBD1	TRBV2	TRBJ1-1	few	14	CASVPQGRSTEAFF	TGTGCCAGCGTACCACAGGGGCGTAGCACTGAAGCTTTCTTT
.	TRBV7-8	TRBJ1-4	.	14	CASSLSGGSEKLFF	TGTGCCAGCAGCTTGTCGGGAGGGAGTGAAAAACTGTTTTTT
.	TRBV19	TRBJ1-2	.	14	CASSMRQGTSGYTF	TGTGCCAGTAGTATGAGGCAGGGAACATCTGGCTACACCTTC
TRBD1	TRBV2	TRBJ2-3	.	15	CASSGPGQGADTQYF	TGTGCCAGCAGTGGGCCGGGACAGGGCGCAGATACGCAGTATTTT
TRBD1	TRBV6-1	TRBJ1-3	.	16	CASSEQGAYSGNTIYF	TGTGCCAGCAGTGAACAGGGGGCCTACTCTGGAAACACCATATATTTT
.	TRBV9	TRBJ1-6	few	16	CASSVQGPPNNSPLHF	TGTGCCAGCAGCGTCCAGGGCCCGCCGAATAATTCACCCCTCCACTTT
.	TRBV28	TRBJ2-3	.	15	CASSLTAGAQNTQYF	TGTGCCAGCAGTCTGACCGCGGGGGCACAGAATACGCAGTATTTT
TRBD1	TRBV5-4	TRBJ1-5	.	15	CASSPGQEANQPQHF	TGTGCCAGCAGCCCTGGACAGGAAGCCAATCAGCCCCAGCATTTT
.	TRBV5-6	TRBJ1-6	.	16	CASSLAGDFYNSPLHF	TGTGCCAGCAGCTTGGCGGGGGACTTCTATAATTCACCCCTCCACTTT
TRBD2	TRBV11-3	TRBJ2-1	.	16	CASSLGAGGLYNEQFF	TGTGCCAGCAGCTTAGGAGCGGGGGGGCTTTACAATGAGCAGTTCTTC
TRBD1	TRBV5-1	TRBJ1-1	few	14	CASSPGQGLAEAFF	TGCGCCAGCAGCCCCGGACAGGGATTAGCTGAAGCTTTCTTT
.	TRBV30	TRBJ2-2	once	13	CAWKWAVAGELFF	TGTGCCTGGAAATGGGCTGTCGCCGGGGAGCTGTTTTTT
.	TRBV7-6	TRBJ1-2	.	15	CASSLGTASNYGYTF	TGTGCCAGCAGCTTAGGGACAGCCTCTAACTATGGCTACACCTTC
TRBD1	TRBV5-4	TRBJ1-6	.	18	CASNLGTGGETYNSPLHF	TGTGCCAGCAACCTAGGGACAGGGGGCGAAACCTATAATTCACCCCTCCACTTT
.	TRBV7-9	TRBJ1-6	many	17	CASSSPDKSSYNSPLHF	TGTGCCAGCAGCTCTCCGGACAAGAGCTCCTATAATTCACCCCTCCACTTT
TRBD2	TRBV5-5	TRBJ2-5	.	16	CASSLRAGGLGETQYF	TGTGCCAGCAGCTTAAGAGCGGGGGGGCTGGGAGAGACCCAGTACTTC
.	TRBV6-6	TRBJ1-1	.	15	CASSDLRGSGTEAFF	TGTGCCAGCAGTGACCTCCGGGGGTCGGGCACTGAAGCTTTCTTT
.	TRBV4-1	TRBJ1-2	.	13	CASSQAGLHGYTF	TGCGCCAGCAGCCAAGCTGGGCTACATGGCTACACCTTC
.	TRBV18	TRBJ1-5	.	14	CASSFDSSNQPQHF	TGTGCCAGCTCATTCGACAGTAGCAATCAGCCCCAGCATTTT
TRBD1	TRBV15	TRBJ2-1	.	16	CATSRVAGQGANEQFF	TGTGCCACCAGCAGAGTAGCAGGACAGGGAGCAAATGAGCAGTTCTTC
TRBD2	TRBV9	TRBJ2-3	once	19	CASSVGTSGGHPSTDTQYF	TGTGCCAGCAGCGTAGGGACTAGCGGGGGGCATCCTAGCACAGATACGCAGTATTTT
TRBD1	TRBV20-1	TRBJ1-6	.	15	CSASYRGIVQSPLHF	TGCAGTGCAAGTTACAGGGGAATTGTGCAATCACCCCTCCACTTT
TRBD1	TRBV6-5	TRBJ1-6	.	15	CASSPPGQGNSPLHF	TGTGCCAGCAGTCCCCCGGGACAGGGTAATTCACCCCTCCACTTT
TRBD1	TRBV7-2	TRBJ2-3	.	14	CASSSGQGGDTQYF	TGTGCCAGCAGCTCGGGACAGGGGGGAGATACGCAGTATTTT